The clone carrying this T cell receptor (beta chain) appeared many times. The antigen remains unidentified. The data stem from a study of T cell repertoires in cytomegalovirus infection. Overall study context: Matching HLA type and CMV infection were both indicated by public TCR beta signatures.

V was clipped by 4 bases and J by 5 bases, with 17 bases between them. The CDR3 has 15 residues. Looked up from germline, CDR1 is SGHVT and CDR2 is SQSDAQ. Using its own MiXCR run on the reads, TCRdb lists one record per CDR3 protein. The data show approximately 180,000 distinct CDR3 sequences, roughly 19% seen once. Findings and caveats of the study: Public TCR beta family frequency separated CMV-and-HLA carriers, including in an independent cohort. In two of eight donors, the top clonotype was HLA-C-restricted CMV-specific.

The chain joins TRBV7-4 to TRBJ2-5; D is undetermined. Sequenced input: PBMCs. The TCR comes from a human donor in good health (CMV status not recorded). Some clones in this sample may be carry-over from other donors' samples. The CDR3 here is CASSSRRWDLETQYF. The CDR3, as DNA: TGTGCCAGCAGCTCCCGCCGCTGGGATCTTGAGACCCAGTACTTC. Together with reference TRBV7-4 and TRBJ2-5, the CDR3 gives the full variable domain: GAGVSQSPRYKVAKRGRDVALRCDSISGHVTLYWYRQTLGQGSEVLTYSQSDAQRDKSGRPSGRFSAERPERSVSTLKIQRTEQGDSAVYLCASSSRRWDLETQYFGPGTRLLVL.